Below are 16 T cell receptor beta chains sequenced from a single sample in a study of circulating CD8 cells and anti-PD-1 response in melanoma. Each library started from about 15 ng of total RNA using the QIAseq Immune Repertoire TCR panel. A single record per CDR3 protein comes from TCRdb applying MiXCR to the reads. The data show approximately 800 distinct CDR3 sequences, about an eighth seen once. Four subsets defined by PD-1 and/or TIGIT were sorted from live CD3+CD8+TCRalphabeta+ cells. The source was CD8+ T cells from PBMCs, collected at baseline or after one month of anti-PD-1 therapy (not recorded which). The receptor source for this set is a human donor with melanoma.

By share of the sample, this clonotype is medium-sized (0.01 to 0.1%). The genes are TRBV6-1 and TRBJ2-1, with TRBD1 matching over 10 bases. The trim removed 2 bases at V and 3 bases at J, leaving 4 bases unmatched. CDR1 MNHNS and CDR2 SASEGT come from the germline V gene. The length of the CDR3 is 16 residues. As DNA, the CDR3 is TGTGCCAGCAGTGAATGGGACAGGGGTAGCTACAATGAGCAGTTCTTC. As protein: CASSEWDRGSYNEQFF.

This clonotype is labeled as medium-sized (0.01 to 0.1%). V and J are TRBV20-1 and TRBJ2-3; 7 bases are shared with TRBD2. Looked up from germline, CDR1 is DFQATT and CDR2 is SNEGSKA (reference sequence). After removal of 4 bases from V and 2 bases from J, the junction contained 12 bases not matched to a gene. CDR3 size: 16 residues. CDR3 in DNA: TGCAGTGCTACAAGCTTCCTAGCGGAATACACAGATACGCAGTATTTT. As protein: CSATSFLAEYTDTQYF.

This clonotype rates as medium-sized. V and J are TRBV5-1 and TRBJ1-3; D is uncertain. V lost 3 bases and J 0 bases, leaving 7 bases between the germline ends. Germline V gene lookup returns CDR1 SGHRS and CDR2 YFSETQ. This CDR3 region has 14 residues. DNA for the CDR3: TGCGCCAGCAGCTCCAGGACCTCTGGAAACACCATATATTTT. Translated: CASSSRTSGNTIYF.

Judged by abundance, this clonotype is medium-sized (0.01 to 0.1%). The chain couples TRBV19 to TRBJ2-5, with D perhaps TRBD2 (6 bases). In germline, CDR1 is LNHDA, CDR2 SQIVND (reference sequence). With 3 bases removed from V and 3 bases from J, the gap between germline ends came to 8 bases. CDR3 size: 13 residues. In DNA form, the CDR3 reads TGTGCCAGTAGTATGAGACTAGAAGAGACCCAGTACTTC. Protein: CASSMRLEETQYF.

By proportion, this clonotype is medium-sized. The genes are TRBV20-1 and TRBJ2-1, with TRBD1 matching 7 bases. This CDR3 region has 16 residues. Per the germline V gene, CDR1 is DFQATT and CDR2 is SNEGSKA (reference sequence). Trimming at V came to 3 bases and at J to 7 bases, leaving 15 bases not matched to a gene. CDR3: CSASWIRQGAGNEQFF. The CDR3, as DNA: TGCAGTGCTAGTTGGATCCGACAGGGTGCCGGGAATGAGCAGTTCTTC.

This clonotype has more than one count but fewer than ten. V usage is TRBV19 and J usage is TRBJ2-1; 8 nucleotides match TRBD1. The junction had 8 bases not matched to a gene; V was cut back by 1 base and J by 0 bases. The CDR3 contains 18 residues. Germline V gives CDR1 LNHDA, CDR2 SQIVND (reference sequence). CDR3 in amino acids: CASSIATGGRSSYNEQFF. CDR3 nucleotides: TGTGCCAGTAGTATAGCAACAGGGGGTAGGAGCTCCTACAATGAGCAGTTCTTC.

By share, this clonotype counts as medium-sized. This chain joins TRBV12-3 or TRBV12-4 and TRBJ2-1; D is unclear. This CDR3 has 13 amino acids. Trimming took 6 bases from V and 3 from J, leaving 9 bases between them. CDR3 region: CASRAASYNEQFF. CDR3 nucleotides: TGTGCCAGCAGAGCCGCGAGCTACAATGAGCAGTTCTTC.

A few counts support this clonotype. This may arise from a read error, as a much more abundant clone is one base away. The chain carries TRBV4-1 and TRBJ1-3; no definite D call. Trimming left V 1 base short and J 2 bases short, with 9 bases between. This CDR3 contains 15 residues. Germline loops: CDR1 MGHRA, CDR2 YSYEKL. The CDR3 DNA reads TGCGCCAGCAGCCAAGCGCGGGGAACTGGAAACACCATATATTTT. Its translation is CASSQARGTGNTIYF.

This clonotype is judged medium-sized. The rearrangement joins TRBV4-1 to TRBJ1-3; the D is unclear. V dropped 1 base and J dropped 2 bases, with 9 bases sitting between them. Germline V gene sequence: CDR1 MGHRA, CDR2 YSYEKL. This CDR3 has 15 amino acids. The CDR3, as DNA: TGCGCCAGCAGCCAAGTGCGGGGAACTGGAAACACCATATATTTT. This encodes CASSQVRGTGNTIYF.

As regards this clonotype: Possible read error: a much larger clone is one base away. This chain connects TRBV19 to TRBJ2-1, with 8 bases aligning to TRBD1. Germline V gene data show CDR1 as LNHDA and CDR2 as SQIVND (reference sequence). Germline trimming cut 4 bases from V and 1 base from J; bases unmatched to any gene: 6. The length of the CDR3 is 16 residues. This CDR3 reads CASSKTGARSYNEQFF. For the CDR3, the DNA is TGTGCCAGTAGTAAGACAGGGGCCAGGTCCTACAATGAGCAGTTCTTC.

By frequency in the sample, this clonotype is large (0.1 to 1%). The chain employs TRBV2 and TRBJ2-7; the match to TRBD2 covers 11 bases. The CDR3 consists of 14 residues. Germline CDR1 reads SNHLY; CDR2 reads FYNNEI. V shed 6 bases and J 5 bases; nucleotides not matched to a gene: 6. DNA for the CDR3: TGTGCCAGCAGCGATAGCGGGGGGGGCAACGAGCAGTACTTC. Amino acid sequence: CASSDSGGGNEQYF.

This clonotype qualifies as medium-sized. This chain uses TRBV20-1 with TRBJ2-7; 10 nucleotides align to TRBD2. CDR3 length: 16 residues. J gave up 0 bases and V 2 bases, and 7 bases lay outside the gene matches. CDR1 DFQATT and CDR2 SNEGSKA come from the germline V gene (reference sequence). CDR3 amino acids: CSARNLAGVPSYEQYF. The CDR3 nucleotides read TGCAGTGCTAGAAATCTAGCGGGGGTCCCCTCCTACGAGCAGTACTTC.

This clonotype is medium-sized within its sample. The CDR3 DNA sequence: TGCAGTGCTAGAGATAGTTGGGGGGGTCGCCTTAGCACAGATACGCAGTATTTT. It is translated as CSARDSWGGRLSTDTQYF. This chain uses TRBV20-1 with TRBJ2-3, with TRBD2 matching over 7 bases. Losses at the gene ends were 0 bases for V and 0 bases for J; bases not matched to a gene: 12. This CDR3 is 18 amino acids long. Germline V CDR1 and CDR2: DFQATT, SNEGSKA (reference sequence).

In its sample, this clonotype ranks as medium-sized. The genes are TRBV9 and TRBJ2-7; D gene ambiguous. The CDR3 has 15 residues. The germline V and J ends were trimmed by 4 bases and 6 bases, with 20 bases remaining between them. Germline CDR1 SGDLS, CDR2 YYNGEE. The CDR3 nucleotides are TGTGCCAGCAGCTTTAATCCCACACGGCGAGTCGAGCAGTACTTC. It specifies CASSFNPTRRVEQYF.

This clonotype is classed as medium-sized. The rearrangement joins TRBV14 to TRBJ1-1; a possible D gene is TRBD1 (6 bases). The germline V gene has CDR1 SGHDN and CDR2 FVKESK. With 5 bases removed from V and 0 bases from J, the gap between germline ends came to 22 bases. The CDR3 extends over 18 amino acids. This CDR3 is CASSSHKGGEEMNTEAFF. The CDR3 DNA sequence: TGTGCCAGCAGCTCCCATAAAGGGGGTGAAGAGATGAACACTGAAGCTTTCTTT.

The V gene is TRBV5-4, the J gene TRBJ1-4, with D unresolved. The CDR3 totals 15 residues. V was cut by 1 base and J by 7 bases, with 14 bases left in between. The germline gives CDR1 SGHNT, CDR2 YYREEE (reference sequence). DNA of the CDR3: TGTGCCAGCAGCTTGATGGGGTCGGGAGGTGAAAAACTGTTTTTT. Its translation: CASSLMGSGGEKLFF.